These 21 T cell receptor beta chains were all obtained from the same sample, sequenced in a study of cytomegalovirus exposure and HLA in healthy donors. This table comes from immunoSEQ multiplex PCR, and its TCRdb copy is limited to in-frame clones, with some not included. Of about 73,000 clones in the sample, approximately 96% were seen once. Material for sequencing was PBMCs. The receptors shown here come from a man between 18 and 29 years old in good health and CMV-seronegative.

The genes are TRBV19 and TRBJ1-1, with D unclear. Germline CDR1 LNHDA, CDR2 SQIVND (reference sequence). The CDR3 consists of 13 residues. V gave up 2 bases and J gave up 1 base, with 5 bases separating them. CDR3 sequence reads: CASSISRNTEAFF. CDR3 DNA sequence: TGTGCCAGTAGTATATCCAGGAACACTGAAGCTTTCTTT.

The V and J genes are TRBV9 and TRBJ2-3; TRBD2 matches 10 bases. Germline V lookup: CDR1 SGDLS, CDR2 YYNGEE. V shed 0 bases and J 1 base; nucleotides not matched to a gene: 11. This CDR3 has 19 amino acids. CDR3 sequence reads: CASSVGLSPLAGGTDTQYF. The CDR3 DNA is TGTGCCAGCAGCGTAGGTCTCTCTCCCCTAGCGGGGGGCACAGATACGCAGTATTTT.

As to this clone: One junction end disagrees with the germline gene, perhaps due to a read error. The gene calls are TRBV29-1 and TRBJ2-3; 7 nucleotides line up with TRBD1. This CDR3 region has 12 residues. CDR1 is SQVTM and CDR2 is ANQGSEA in the germline V gene. Written as DNA, the CDR3 is TGCAGCGTTAAATATTCCCAAACGGGACAGATTTTT. Encoded protein: CSVKYSQTGQIF.

This clone was detected only once. The chain employs TRBV7-9 and TRBJ2-5; 7 bases are shared with TRBD2. Trimming at V came to 5 bases and at J to 3 bases, leaving 12 bases not matched to a gene. Per germline, CDR1 SEHNR and CDR2 FQNEAQ (reference sequence). CDR3 length: 16 amino acids. The CDR3 region is CASSTRGWLAEETQYF. The CDR3, as DNA: TGTGCCAGCAGCACCCGGGGGTGGCTAGCGGAAGAGACCCAGTACTTC.

The rearrangement uses TRBV30 and TRBJ1-2, with 7 bases aligning to TRBD1. The CDR3 totals 15 residues. The germline V gene has CDR1 GTSNPN and CDR2 SVGIG (reference sequence). Germline trimming cut 0 bases from V and 2 bases from J; bases unmatched to any gene: 6. The CDR3 protein is CAWSVTDRTNYGYTF. The CDR3 coding sequence is TGTGCCTGGAGTGTAACGGACAGGACGAACTATGGCTACACCTTC.

The rearrangement uses TRBV27 and TRBJ1-1; D is uncertain. Germline V lookup: CDR1 MNHEY, CDR2 SMNVEV (reference sequence). The CDR3 is 13 residues long. Trimming stripped 3 bases from V and 1 base from J, with 6 bases between. In nucleotides, the CDR3 is TGTGCCAGCAGTTTCGGTCAGAACACTGAAGCTTTCTTT. Protein: CASSFGQNTEAFF.

The genes are TRBV27 and TRBJ2-6; D is undetermined. This CDR3 has 14 amino acids. Trimming left V 4 bases short and J 5 bases short, with 9 bases between. The V gene's germline CDR1 is MNHEY and CDR2 SMNVEV (reference sequence). The CDR3 nucleotides are TGTGCCAGCAGTTCGCTGCCTAGGGCCAACGTCCTGACTTTC. This encodes CASSSLPRANVLTF.

The chain employs TRBV6-6 and TRBJ2-7, with D maybe TRBD1 (5 bases). Per the germline V gene, CDR1 is MNHNY and CDR2 is SVGAGI (reference sequence). Trimming cost V 8 bases and J 6 bases, with 17 bases left between them. The CDR3 spans 13 residues. The CDR3 region has the DNA TGTGCCAGCCGACCCTCCGGGCAGGGCGAGCAGTACTTC. The encoded protein is CASRPSGQGEQYF.

This clone was recorded once. The chain has TRBV5-6 and TRBJ2-3; 13 bases agree with TRBD2. The V gene's germline CDR1 is SGHDT and CDR2 YYEEEE. The CDR3 length is 17 residues. With V trimmed by 2 bases and J by 0 bases, 3 bases remained unmatched. The CDR3: CASSFGLAGASTDTQYF. CDR3 coding DNA: TGTGCCAGCAGCTTCGGACTAGCGGGGGCGAGCACAGATACGCAGTATTTT.

The chain has TRBV11-3 and TRBJ2-3; TRBD1 is a possible D gene (5 bases). V gave up 4 bases and J gave up 5 bases, with 10 bases separating them. Germline V lookup: CDR1 SGHNT, CDR2 YENEEA. This CDR3 region has 13 residues. Here the CDR3 DNA reads TGTGCCAGCAGCTCCAGGGCCAAAGATACGCAGTATTTT. This translates into CASSSRAKDTQYF.

In this sample, this clone turned up a few times. The chain has TRBV9 and TRBJ1-2, with 9 bases that match TRBD1. The germline V gene encodes CDR1 SGDLS and CDR2 YYNGEE. V lost 0 bases and J lost 7; bases outside the gene matches: 7. The CDR3 spans 15 residues. CDR3 sequence (DNA): TGTGCCAGCAGCGTAGCTCCGACAGGGGGTGGTGGCTACACCTTC. This translates into CASSVAPTGGGGYTF.

The genes are TRBV28 and TRBJ1-4; 9 bases line up with TRBD1. Germline V gene lookup returns CDR1 MDHEN and CDR2 SYDVKM. The length of the CDR3 is 14 residues. With 4 bases clipped from V and 10 bases from J, the junction kept 7 bases outside the gene matches. As DNA, the CDR3 is TGTGCCAGCAGTTCCGACAGGGGGGGCGGAAAACTGTTTTTT. It encodes CASSSDRGGGKLFF.

CDR3 in amino acids: CASSPQSGVSIYF. For the CDR3, the DNA is TGTGCCAGCAGCCCGCAATCAGGGGTATCCATATATTTT. The chain recombines TRBV7-8 with TRBJ1-3; D perhaps matches TRBD1 (6 bases). Germline values: CDR1 SGHVS, CDR2 FQNEAQ. The CDR3 spans 13 residues. Deletions cut 5 bases from V and 11 bases from J, with 16 bases between.

This sequence joins TRBV21-1 and TRBJ1-1. TRBV21-1 is a pseudogene locus. The CDR3 is 11 amino acids. The CDR3 loop is CARKSGTEAFF. The CDR3 DNA reads as TGTGCCAGGAAATCCGGCACTGAAGCTTTCTTT.

The rearrangement joins TRBV30 to TRBJ1-1; tentative D call: TRBD1 (6 bases). CDR1 is GTSNPN, CDR2 SVGIG, per germline (reference sequence). V lost 0 bases to trimming and J lost 6 bases, with 11 bases between them. The CDR3 consists of 13 residues. The CDR3 spells CAWSVHRVAEAFF. Here the CDR3 DNA reads TGTGCCTGGAGTGTACACAGGGTCGCTGAAGCTTTCTTT.

This rearrangement joins TRBV4-3 to TRBJ1-1, with D hard to call. V gave up 1 base and J gave up 3 bases, with 9 bases separating them. CDR3 length: 14 amino acids. Germline CDR1 reads LGHNA; CDR2 reads YSLEER. CDR3 in DNA: TGCGCCAGCAGCCAAGGCATGGAGGACACTGAAGCTTTCTTT. As protein: CASSQGMEDTEAFF.

The rearrangement joins TRBV6-5 to TRBJ1-1; 7 nucleotides line up with TRBD1. CDR3 length: 14 amino acids. In germline, CDR1 is MNHEY, CDR2 SVGAGI. V dropped 4 bases and J dropped 3; count of bases not matched to a gene: 5. CDR3 coding DNA: TGTGCCAGCAGTTCTAGGGGGCGTTACACTGAAGCTTTCTTT. This gives the protein CASSSRGRYTEAFF.

The V call is TRBV18, the J call TRBJ1-2; D possibly corresponds to TRBD1 (6 bases). The germline gives CDR1 KGHSH, CDR2 LQKENI. The CDR3 spans 12 residues. V gave up 6 bases and J gave up 8 bases, with 13 bases separating them. The DNA of the CDR3 is TGTGCCAGCTCCGGACAGTTTGAAGGCTACACCTTC. It codes for CASSGQFEGYTF.

Remarks on this clone: Other DNA sequences of this sample code for an identical CDR3. The chain employs TRBV25-1 and TRBJ1-2; no firm D call. V dropped 3 bases and J dropped 8 bases, with 16 bases sitting between them. This CDR3 has 14 amino acids. Germline V gene data show CDR1 as MGHDK and CDR2 as SYGVNS. CDR3 bases: TGTGCCAGCAGTGATCCTTCGACGGGGAGAGGCTACACCTTC. It specifies CASSDPSTGRGYTF.

The chain links TRBV6-4 to TRBJ2-4, with 12 bases lining up with TRBD2. CDR3 length: 19 residues. The V gene's germline CDR1 is MRHNA and CDR2 SNTAGT. V was pared by 4 bases and J by 0 bases, with 10 bases of the junction left unmatched. CDR3 residues: CASSGRTSGEPVAKNIQYF. The CDR3 DNA sequence: TGTGCCAGCAGTGGTAGGACTAGCGGGGAACCGGTAGCCAAAAACATTCAGTACTTC.

The chain has TRBV4-3 and TRBJ1-2; the match to TRBD1 covers 10 bases. From germline, CDR1 is LGHNA and CDR2 YSLEER. The CDR3 consists of 15 residues. V dropped 4 bases and J dropped 6; count of bases not matched to a gene: 8. The CDR3 sequence is CASSRLTGTGDGYTF. CDR3 nucleotide sequence: TGCGCCAGCAGCCGCCTGACCGGGACAGGGGATGGCTACACCTTC.